This T cell receptor beta chain came from a study of cytomegalovirus exposure and HLA in healthy donors. Study findings and constraints: Segments of the TCR beta V type were, in most cases, productive about 90% or about 30% of the time in an earlier analysis.

Amplification used 60 Vbeta primers and 13 Jbeta primers. The table came from immunoSEQ multiplex PCR; TCRdb's copy has only in-frame clones and leaves some out. The data show about 150,000 clones, around 82% seen once. The CDR3 sequence is 17 residues long. Trimming took off 6 bases at V and 6 bases at J, with 26 bases between the two ends. Germline CDR1 SNHLY, CDR2 FYNNEI. About this clone itself: Its matching antigen is unknown.

The receptor was derived from a woman in her forties or fifties in good health and CMV-seropositive. Sequenced sample: PBMCs. The chain recombines TRBV2 with TRBJ1-2; possible D gene TRBD1, 6 bases. Here the CDR3 reads CASREGDHLQGFDGYTF. For the CDR3, the DNA is TGTGCCAGCAGAGAGGGGGATCACTTACAGGGTTTCGATGGCTACACCTTC.